This entry lists 8 T cell receptor beta chains sequenced from one sample in a study of CD8 T cells in Susac syndrome. Random hexamers primed reverse transcription of 0.5 to 1 ug RNA. TCRdb reprocessed the immunoSEQ multiplex PCR reads via MiXCR and lists one record per CDR3 protein. The sample shows nearly 200,000 distinct CDR3 sequences, over 90% of them seen only once. The sample consisted of CD4+ T cells from PBMCs. The receptor source for this set is a human donor with multiple sclerosis.

The V gene is TRBV30, the J gene TRBJ1-2; possibly TRBD1 for D (6 bases). Germline V gives CDR1 GTSNPN, CDR2 SVGIG (reference sequence). The CDR3 is made up of 13 amino acids. V lost 3 bases, J lost 8 bases, and 16 bases lay in between. CDR3 DNA: TGTGCCTGGAGACATTTGACAGGCCAAGGCTACACCTTC. The encoded protein is CAWRHLTGQGYTF.

This sequence joins TRBV9 and TRBJ2-6; possible D gene TRBD1, 6 bases. The CDR3 is 15 amino acids. Germline assignment: CDR1 SGDLS and CDR2 YYNGEE. The V end lost 1 base, the J end lost 2 bases, and 7 bases lay between the germline ends. In nucleotides, the CDR3 is TGTGCCAGCAGCGTAAGGGGGACTGGGGCCAACGTCCTGACTTTC. Encoded protein: CASSVRGTGANVLTF.

The J gene is TRBJ1-2, the V gene TRBV20-1, with D maybe TRBD1 (5 bases). The CDR3 covers 12 residues. Trimming took off 6 bases at V and 1 base at J, with 9 bases between the two ends. Germline V gene data show CDR1 as DFQATT and CDR2 as SNEGSKA (reference sequence). CDR3 sequence (DNA): TGCAGTGCGTTCGACAGTAACTATGGCTACACCTTC. Protein sequence: CSAFDSNYGYTF.

The V call is TRBV20-1, the J call TRBJ2-1; maybe TRBD2 (6 bases). Trimming left V 3 bases short and J 7 bases short, with 16 bases between. Per germline, CDR1 DFQATT and CDR2 SNEGSKA (reference sequence). CDR3 length: 14 amino acids. The CDR3 spells CSASGSILRNEQFF. The CDR3 DNA reads TGCAGTGCTAGCGGGAGTATCTTAAGGAATGAGCAGTTCTTC.

This clonotype was detected once. V and J are TRBV14 and TRBJ2-7, with 10 bases identical to TRBD2. This CDR3 is 15 amino acids long. Germline values: CDR1 SGHDN, CDR2 FVKESK. V shed 4 bases, J shed 7 bases, and the junction held 10 bases outside the gene matches. The CDR3 loop reads CASSPALAGVREQYF. The CDR3 DNA reads TGTGCCAGCAGCCCCGCCCTAGCGGGAGTGAGGGAGCAGTACTTC.

The chain carries TRBV15 and TRBJ1-4; D not resolved. In germline, CDR1 is LNHNV, CDR2 YYDKDF (reference sequence). The CDR3 is 12 amino acids. V was trimmed by 0 bases and J by 9 bases, leaving 5 bases between them. The CDR3 sequence: CATSRDVKKLFF. CDR3 coding DNA: TGTGCCACCAGCAGAGATGTTAAAAAACTGTTTTTT.

DNA for the CDR3: TGTGCCAGCAGCGCGGGGGAGAGAGAGACCCAGTACTTC. It yields the protein CASSAGERETQYF. The rearrangement joins TRBV11-1 to TRBJ2-5; TRBD2 aligns across 7 bases. This CDR3 spans 13 amino acids. The V gene end was trimmed by 5 bases and the J gene end by 4 bases; junction bases not matched to a gene: 4. Germline V CDR1 and CDR2: SGHAT, FQDESV (reference sequence).

V usage is TRBV18 and J usage is TRBJ1-4, with D unresolved. CDR1 KGHSH and CDR2 LQKENI come from the germline V gene. The CDR3 has 12 amino acids. The V and J ends lost 4 bases and 8 bases respectively, with 8 bases between them. The CDR3 here is CASSHSREKLFF. The CDR3 DNA sequence: TGTGCCAGCTCACACTCGAGAGAAAAACTGTTTTTT.